This T cell receptor beta chain originates from a study of cytomegalovirus exposure and HLA in healthy donors. Study-wide results and limits: An analysis that came later showed most CMV-associated TCR beta chains appearing HLA-restricted. Researchers reportedly found TCR beta sequences accurately predicted most subjects' HLA-A and HLA-B alleles. Confirmation in vitro established that three CMV-associated chains were specific for CMV antigens.

A multiplex PCR was run with 60 Vbeta primers and 13 Jbeta primers. The method was immunoSEQ multiplex PCR; TCRdb's version includes in-frame clones alone and lacks a portion of them. The sample has 87,000 or so clones, around 64% seen once. V lost 6 bases and J lost 5, with 13 bases in between. Germline CDR1 reads SNHLY; CDR2 reads FYNNEI. This CDR3 region has 14 residues. Points on this clone: No antigen is known for it.

The sample was PBMCs. The clonotype comes from a man aged 60 to 75 in good health and CMV-seronegative. The V call is TRBV2, the J call TRBJ1-4; D is possibly TRBD1 (6 bases). CDR3 in amino acids: CASRRGGSNEKLFF. CDR3 in DNA: TGTGCCAGCAGGAGGGGGGGATCCAATGAAAAACTGTTTTTT.